The present entry profiles one T cell receptor (beta chain) with its context. Its antigen is not known. This entry belongs to a study of OX40 agonist ivuxolimab in advanced cancers. About the research overall: Subjects had a mean age of around 60 years, with a range of roughly 20 to 80; 82.7% were male.

Study results and limitations: Antigens targeted by the expanded peripheral T cells were not determined.

The data were produced by immunoSEQ multiplex PCR, yet TCRdb's version contains in-frame clones alone and is incomplete. The sample records about 160,000 clones, approximately 94% being singletons. Trimming took off 0 bases at V and 2 bases at J, with 14 bases between the two ends. Germline CDR1 and CDR2: MNHEY and SVGAGI. There are 16 residues in the CDR3. This specimen consisted of CD4+ or CD8+ T cells sorted from blood, obtained in a trial of the OX40 agonist ivuxolimab. This TCR was sampled from an adult with an advanced solid tumor such as melanoma, head and neck, liver or kidney cancer. The genes are TRBV6-5 and TRBJ2-7, with a weak D call TRBD2 (5 bases). The CDR3 protein is CASSYSAAGGTYEQYF. The CDR3 coding sequence is TGTGCCAGCAGTTACTCGGCGGCGGGCGGAACCTACGAGCAGTACTTC.